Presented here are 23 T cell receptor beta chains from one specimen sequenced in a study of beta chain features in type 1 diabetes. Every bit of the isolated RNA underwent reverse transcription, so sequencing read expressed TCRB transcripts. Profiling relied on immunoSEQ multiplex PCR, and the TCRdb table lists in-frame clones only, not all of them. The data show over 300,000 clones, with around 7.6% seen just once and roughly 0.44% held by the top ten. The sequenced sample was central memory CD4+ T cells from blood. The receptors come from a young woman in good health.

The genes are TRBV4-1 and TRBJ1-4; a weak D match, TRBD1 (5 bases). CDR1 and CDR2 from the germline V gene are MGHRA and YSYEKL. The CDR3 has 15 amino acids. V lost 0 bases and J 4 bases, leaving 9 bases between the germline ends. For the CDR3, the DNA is TGCGCCAGCAGCCAAGAAGGACAATTTAATGAAAAACTGTTTTTT. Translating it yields CASSQEGQFNEKLFF.

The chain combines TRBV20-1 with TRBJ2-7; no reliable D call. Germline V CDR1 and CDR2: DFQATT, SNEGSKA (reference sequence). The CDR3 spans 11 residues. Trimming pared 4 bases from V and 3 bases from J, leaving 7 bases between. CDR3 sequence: CSATSSYEQYF. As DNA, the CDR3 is TGCAGTGCTACGTCGAGCTACGAGCAGTACTTC.

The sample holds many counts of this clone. CDR3 protein: CASSPDTTGTYGYTF. DNA of the CDR3: TGTGCCAGCTCACCGGATACTACAGGAACTTATGGCTACACCTTC. This chain links TRBV18 with TRBJ1-2, with D possibly matching TRBD1 (5 bases). Trimming stripped 3 bases from V and 5 bases from J, with 16 bases between. This CDR3 contains 15 residues. The germline gives CDR1 KGHSH, CDR2 LQKENI.

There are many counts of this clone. CDR3 DNA sequence: TGTGCCAGCAGCTTACAGCCCTACAATGAGCAGTTCTTC. Translation gives CASSLQPYNEQFF. V and J are TRBV7-3 and TRBJ2-1, with D unclear. The CDR3 covers 13 residues. Between the trimmed V and J ends, which lost 2 bases and 2 bases, there was a span of 4 bases. Germline lookup yields CDR1 SGHTA and CDR2 FQGTGA.

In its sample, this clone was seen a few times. The CDR3 nucleotides read TGTGCCAGCTTCGTAAGGGGAGCAGATGAAAAACTGTTTTTT. Its translation is CASFVRGADEKLFF. J is TRBJ1-4 and V is TRBV6-6, with a possible D match to TRBD1 (5 bases). This CDR3 is built from 14 residues. From germline, CDR1 is MNHNY and CDR2 SVGAGI (reference sequence). Trimming cost V 8 bases and J 6 bases, with 16 bases left between them.

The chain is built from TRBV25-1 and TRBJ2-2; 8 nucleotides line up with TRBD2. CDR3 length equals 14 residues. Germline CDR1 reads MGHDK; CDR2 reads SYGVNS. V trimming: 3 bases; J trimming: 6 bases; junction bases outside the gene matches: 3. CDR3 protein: CASSDQLAAGELFF. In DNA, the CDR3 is TGTGCCAGCAGTGACCAACTAGCGGCCGGGGAGCTGTTTTTT.

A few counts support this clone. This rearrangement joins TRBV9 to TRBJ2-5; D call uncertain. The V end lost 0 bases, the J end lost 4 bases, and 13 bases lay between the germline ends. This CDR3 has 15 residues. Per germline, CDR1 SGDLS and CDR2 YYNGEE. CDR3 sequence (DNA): TGTGCCAGCAGCGTAGAGGGTCTGAGAGGAGAGACCCAGTACTTC. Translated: CASSVEGLRGETQYF.

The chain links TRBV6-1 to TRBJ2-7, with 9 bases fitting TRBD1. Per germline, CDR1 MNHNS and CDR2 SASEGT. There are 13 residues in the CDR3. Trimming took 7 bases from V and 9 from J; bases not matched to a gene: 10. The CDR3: CASNADRGLLQYF. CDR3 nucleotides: TGTGCCAGCAACGCGGACAGGGGCTTACTGCAGTACTTC.

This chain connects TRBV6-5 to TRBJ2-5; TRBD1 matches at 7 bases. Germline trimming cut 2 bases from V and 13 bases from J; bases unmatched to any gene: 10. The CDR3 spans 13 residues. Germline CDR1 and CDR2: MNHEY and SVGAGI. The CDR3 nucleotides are TGTGCCAGCAGTTACGTGAGACAGGGACCCGCGTACTTC. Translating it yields CASSYVRQGPAYF.

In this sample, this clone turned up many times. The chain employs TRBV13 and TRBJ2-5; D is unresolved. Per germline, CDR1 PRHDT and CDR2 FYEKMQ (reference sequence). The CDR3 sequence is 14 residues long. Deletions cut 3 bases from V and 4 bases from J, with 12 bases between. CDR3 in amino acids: CASSFTPMGETQYF. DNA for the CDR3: TGTGCCAGCAGCTTCACCCCGATGGGAGAGACCCAGTACTTC.

In nucleotides, the CDR3 is TGTGCCAGCAGCCCAGTGACGGGCGGCGGGGAGCTGTTTTTT. Amino acid sequence: CASSPVTGGGELFF. The chain uses TRBV14 and TRBJ2-2; D call uncertain. Trimming pared 4 bases from V and 7 bases from J, leaving 13 bases between. Germline CDR1 SGHDN, CDR2 FVKESK. The length of the CDR3 is 14 residues.

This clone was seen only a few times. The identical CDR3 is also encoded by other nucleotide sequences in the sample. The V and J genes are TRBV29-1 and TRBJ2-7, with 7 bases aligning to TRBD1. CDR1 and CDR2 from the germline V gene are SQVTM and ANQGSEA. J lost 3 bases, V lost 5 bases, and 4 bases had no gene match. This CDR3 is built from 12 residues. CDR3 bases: TGCAGCGTTCAACCAGGGGGCTACGAGCAGTACTTC. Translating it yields CSVQPGGYEQYF.

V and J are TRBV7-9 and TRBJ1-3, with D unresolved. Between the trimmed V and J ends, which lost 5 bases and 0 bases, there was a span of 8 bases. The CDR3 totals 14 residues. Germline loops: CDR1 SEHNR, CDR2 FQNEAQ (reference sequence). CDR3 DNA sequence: TGTGCCAGCAGCAACAGCTACTCTGGAAACACCATATATTTT. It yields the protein CASSNSYSGNTIYF.

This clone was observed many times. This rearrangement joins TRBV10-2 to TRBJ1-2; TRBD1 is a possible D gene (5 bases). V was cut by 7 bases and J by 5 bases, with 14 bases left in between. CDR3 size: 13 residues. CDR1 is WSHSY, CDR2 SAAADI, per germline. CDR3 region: CASTSGPIYGYTF. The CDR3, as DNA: TGCGCCAGCACCTCGGGACCGATTTATGGCTACACCTTC.

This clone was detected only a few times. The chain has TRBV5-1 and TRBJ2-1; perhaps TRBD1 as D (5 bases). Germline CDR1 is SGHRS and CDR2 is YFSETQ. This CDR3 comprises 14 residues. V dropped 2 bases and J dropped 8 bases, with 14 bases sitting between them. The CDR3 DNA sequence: TGCGCCAGCAGCTTAAATACAGGTCCCCATGAGCAGTTCTTC. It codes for CASSLNTGPHEQFF. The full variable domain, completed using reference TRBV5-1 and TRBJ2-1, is KAGVTQTPRYLIKTRGQQVTLSCSPISGHRSVSWYQQTPGQGLQFLFEYFSETQRNKGNFPGRFSGRQFSNSRSEMNVSTLELGDSALYLCASSLNTGPHEQFFGPGTRLTVL.

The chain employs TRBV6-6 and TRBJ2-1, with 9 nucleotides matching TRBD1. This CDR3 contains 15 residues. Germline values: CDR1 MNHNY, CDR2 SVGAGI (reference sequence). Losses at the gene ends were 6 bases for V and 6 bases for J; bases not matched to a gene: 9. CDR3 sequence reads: CASRRPGQGSNEQFF. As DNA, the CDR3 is TGTGCCAGCAGACGACCGGGACAGGGATCCAATGAGCAGTTCTTC.

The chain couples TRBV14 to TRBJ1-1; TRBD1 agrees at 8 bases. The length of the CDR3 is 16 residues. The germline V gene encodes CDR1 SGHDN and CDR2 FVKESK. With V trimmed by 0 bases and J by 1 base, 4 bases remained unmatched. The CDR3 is CASSQDLGQGNTEAFF. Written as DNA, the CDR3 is TGTGCCAGCAGCCAAGATTTAGGACAGGGGAACACTGAAGCTTTCTTT. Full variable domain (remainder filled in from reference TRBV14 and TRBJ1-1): EAGVTQFPSHSVIEKGQTVTLRCDPISGHDNLYWYRRVMGKEIKFLLHFVKESKQDESGMPNNRFLAERTGGTYSTLKVQPAELEDSGVYFCASSQDLGQGNTEAFFGQGTRLTVV.

CDR3 protein: CASSSGLASDTQYF. CDR3 in DNA: TGTGCCAGCAGTTCGGGACTAGCTTCAGATACGCAGTATTTT. The chain has TRBV27 and TRBJ2-3, with 9 positions matching TRBD2. The J segment lost 4 bases and the V segment lost 4 bases, leaving 3 bases of the junction unmatched. Germline assignment: CDR1 MNHEY and CDR2 SMNVEV (reference sequence). This CDR3 region has 14 residues.

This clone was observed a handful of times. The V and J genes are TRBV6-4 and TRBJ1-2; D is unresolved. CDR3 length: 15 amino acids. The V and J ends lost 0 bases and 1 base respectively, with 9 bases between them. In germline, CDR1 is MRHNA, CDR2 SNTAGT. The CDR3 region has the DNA TGTGCCAGCAGTGACTCCGCCGAGGATAACTATGGCTACACCTTC. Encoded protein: CASSDSAEDNYGYTF.

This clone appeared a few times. The CDR3 DNA follows: TGTGCCAGCAATAGGGGGGCGGGAGATACGCAGTATTTT. It is translated as CASNRGAGDTQYF. The rearrangement links TRBV27 to TRBJ2-3; the D gene could be TRBD1 or TRBD2 (6 bases each). Germline V CDR1 and CDR2: MNHEY, SMNVEV (reference sequence). The ends were cut back, 7 bases at V and 5 bases at J, with 13 bases in the middle. The CDR3 is made up of 13 amino acids.

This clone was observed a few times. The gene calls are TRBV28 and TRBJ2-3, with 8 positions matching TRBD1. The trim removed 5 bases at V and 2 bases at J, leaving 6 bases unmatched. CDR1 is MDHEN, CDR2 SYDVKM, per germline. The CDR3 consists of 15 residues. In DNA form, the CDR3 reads TGTGCCAGCAGTCGAACAGGGGGGAACACAGATACGCAGTATTTT. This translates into CASSRTGGNTDTQYF.

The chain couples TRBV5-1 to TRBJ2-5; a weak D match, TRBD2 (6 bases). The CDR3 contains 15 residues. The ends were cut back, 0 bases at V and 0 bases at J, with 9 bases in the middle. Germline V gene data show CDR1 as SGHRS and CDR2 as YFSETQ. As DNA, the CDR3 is TGCGCCAGCAGCTTGGGACTAGTAGACCAAGAGACCCAGTACTTC. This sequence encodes CASSLGLVDQETQYF.

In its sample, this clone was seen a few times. CDR3 residues: CASSLMAASTDTQYF. For the CDR3, the DNA is TGTGCCAGCAGTTTAATGGCGGCTAGCACAGATACGCAGTATTTT. The chain is built from TRBV27 and TRBJ2-3; unclear D gene. Germline loops: CDR1 MNHEY, CDR2 SMNVEV (reference sequence). The CDR3 length is 15 residues. Trimming took 2 bases from V and 0 from J, leaving 9 bases between them.